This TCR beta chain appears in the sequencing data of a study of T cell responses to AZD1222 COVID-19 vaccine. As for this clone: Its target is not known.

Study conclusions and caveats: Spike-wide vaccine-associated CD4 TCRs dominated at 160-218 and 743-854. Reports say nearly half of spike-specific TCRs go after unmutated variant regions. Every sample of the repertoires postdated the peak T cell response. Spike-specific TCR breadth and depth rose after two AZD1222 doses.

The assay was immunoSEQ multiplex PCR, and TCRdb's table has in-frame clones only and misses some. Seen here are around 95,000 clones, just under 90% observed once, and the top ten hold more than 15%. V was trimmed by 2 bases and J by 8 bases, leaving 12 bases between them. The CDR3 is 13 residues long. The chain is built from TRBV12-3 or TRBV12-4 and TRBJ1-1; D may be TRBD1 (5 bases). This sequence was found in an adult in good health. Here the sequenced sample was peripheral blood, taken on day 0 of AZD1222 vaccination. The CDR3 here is CASSLRPGTEAFF. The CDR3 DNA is TGTGCCAGCAGTTTAAGGCCAGGGACCGAAGCTTTCTTT.